The sequence of this T cell receptor (beta chain) was determined in a study of shared clonotypes between healthy human individuals. On the study more broadly: A couple of women and a few men aged 18 to 49 served as donors.

On this clone: The antigen remains undetermined.

The material for each subset, its genomic DNA, was split evenly across several immunoSEQ plates. Original processing notes: ImmunoSEQ yielded junction-only sequences lacking quality scores, so filtering differed. Profiled with immunoSEQ multiplex PCR; TCRdb holds only in-frame clones, not every one. V, J and clone size were drawn from that table, and D and trimming were deduced from the DNA. The sample consists of approximately 470,000 clones, over 70% of them appearing once. The CDR3 consists of 15 residues. Unmatched junction bases numbered 2, after V lost 2 bases and J lost 1 base. Germline values: CDR1 SGHAT, CDR2 FQNNGV. Study results and caveats: The small donor group covered limited genetic and exposure diversity.

This TCR came from a woman aged 40 to 50 in good health. Some clones in this sample may be carry-over from other donors' samples. V gene TRBV11-2 combines with J gene TRBJ2-3, with TRBD2 matching over 8 bases. The sequencing sample was made of PBMCs. The CDR3 nucleotides are TGTGCCAGCAGCTTATACGGGAGGGGCACAGATACGCAGTATTTT. Translating gives CASSLYGRGTDTQYF.